What follows are 31 T cell receptor beta chains derived from one specimen sequenced in a study of PD-L1 blockade in urothelial cancer. Specified time point: peripheral blood 6 weeks after treatment start. Produced via immunoSEQ multiplex PCR; TCRdb's table is partial and in-frame only. The sample has around 38,000 clones, approximately 86% seen once. The source was PBMCs, collected around atezolizumab (anti-PD-L1) treatment. The source is a man aged 60-69 years with urothelial cancer.

CDR3 loop: CASSLVLTGQTYEQYF. The CDR3 DNA reads TGTGCCAGCAGCTTAGTACTGACAGGGCAAACCTACGAGCAGTACTTC. V is TRBV7-9 and J is TRBJ2-7; 7 bases line up with TRBD1. Losses at the gene ends were 1 base for V and 2 bases for J; bases not matched to a gene: 8. The germline V gene encodes CDR1 SEHNR and CDR2 FQNEAQ (reference sequence). The CDR3 is 16 amino acids.

The chain couples TRBV5-1 to TRBJ2-2, with D possibly matching TRBD1 (5 bases). CDR3 length: 14 amino acids. Germline CDR1 reads SGHRS; CDR2 reads YFSETQ. Trimming removed 7 bases at V and 0 bases at J, with 10 bases between. CDR3 residues: CASVDSPNTGELFF. In DNA form, the CDR3 reads TGCGCCAGCGTAGACAGCCCGAACACCGGGGAGCTGTTTTTT.

The genes are TRBV5-1 and TRBJ2-5; D remains ambiguous. The ends were cut back, 0 bases at V and 2 bases at J, with 11 bases in the middle. Germline V gene data show CDR1 as SGHRS and CDR2 as YFSETQ. The CDR3 length is 15 residues. The CDR3 DNA is TGCGCCAGCAGCTTGGTGGAGCTATATCAAGAGACCCAGTACTTC. Encoded protein: CASSLVELYQETQYF. Supplemented by reference TRBV5-1 and TRBJ2-5, the full variable domain reads KAGVTQTPRYLIKTRGQQVTLSCSPISGHRSVSWYQQTPGQGLQFLFEYFSETQRNKGNFPGRFSGRQFSNSRSEMNVSTLELGDSALYLCASSLVELYQETQYFGPGTRLLVL.

This clone was seen a few times. The gene calls are TRBV2 and TRBJ1-1, with D possibly TRBD1 on 5 matching bases. The CDR3 has 13 amino acids. Germline CDR1 SNHLY, CDR2 FYNNEI. Trimming shortened V by 6 bases and J by 11 bases, and 19 bases separated the two germline ends. CDR3 coding DNA: TGTGCCAGCAGCCAGGACATCCGGCTAGTGGCTTTCTTT. Amino acids: CASSQDIRLVAFF.

Here the CDR3 DNA reads TGTGCCTGGAGTGTACAGGGGTCTAACTATGGCTACACCTTC. Translation: CAWSVQGSNYGYTF. The chain uses TRBV30 and TRBJ1-2; 7 bases agree with TRBD1. V lost 0 bases, J lost 0 bases, and 1 base stayed unmatched. CDR1 and CDR2 from the germline V gene are GTSNPN and SVGIG (reference sequence). The CDR3 spans 14 residues.

The chain recombines TRBV1 with TRBJ1-1; the table's D call TRBD1 went unverified against the DNA. TRBV1 is classified as a pseudogene. The CDR3 extends over 13 amino acids. The CDR3 protein is CTSGGPVGTEAFF. CDR3 DNA: TGCACCAGCGGTGGGCCAGTAGGCACTGAAGCTTTCTTT.

The chain combines TRBV7-9 with TRBJ1-6, with D perhaps TRBD1 (5 bases). Between the trimmed V and J ends, which lost 3 bases and 0 bases, there was a span of 15 bases. The germline CDR1 and CDR2 sequences are SEHNR and FQNEAQ (reference sequence). The CDR3 contains 18 residues. The DNA of the CDR3 is TGTGCCAGCAGCTTGGGGCAGGCAAGGGGCTCCTATAATTCACCCCTCCACTTT. It yields the protein CASSLGQARGSYNSPLHF.

CDR3 region: CASSLEQYSYEQYF. The CDR3, as DNA: TGTGCCAGCAGCTTAGAACAGTACTCCTACGAGCAGTACTTC. The gene calls are TRBV7-2 and TRBJ2-7; D call uncertain. The V and J ends lost 1 base and 0 bases respectively, with 7 bases between them. Germline V gives CDR1 SGHTA, CDR2 FQGNSA. The CDR3 runs to 14 residues.

The V and J genes are TRBV27 and TRBJ1-1, with a possible D match to TRBD1 (5 bases). V was shortened by 5 bases and J by 0 bases, with 28 bases between the two germline ends. Germline lookup yields CDR1 MNHEY and CDR2 SMNVEV (reference sequence). The CDR3 runs 20 residues. Written as DNA, the CDR3 is TGTGCCAGCAGTCCGACCCCCAGGACATTATGGTTGGGGATGAACACTGAAGCTTTCTTT. Encoded protein: CASSPTPRTLWLGMNTEAFF.

CDR3 in DNA: TGTGCCAGTCGTACAGGGATGAACAATCAGCCCCAGCATTTT. It translates to CASRTGMNNQPQHF. The V gene is TRBV19, the J gene TRBJ1-5; a weak D match, TRBD1 (6 bases). CDR3 length: 14 amino acids. Germline V CDR1 and CDR2: LNHDA, SQIVND (reference sequence). Between the trimmed V and J ends, which lost 8 bases and 3 bases, there was a span of 14 bases.

This clone was counted once. The chain is built from TRBV9 and TRBJ2-7; 9 nucleotides match TRBD1. Trimming took 4 bases from V and 6 from J; bases not matched to a gene: 5. There are 13 residues in the CDR3. CDR1 is SGDLS and CDR2 is YYNGEE in the germline V gene. The CDR3 loop reads CASSNRDRAEQYF. The CDR3 DNA reads as TGTGCCAGCAGCAACCGGGACAGGGCCGAGCAGTACTTC.

The chain is built from TRBV5-5 and TRBJ2-2; weak D call: TRBD1 (5 bases). The germline gives CDR1 SGHKS, CDR2 YYEKEE (reference sequence). The germline V and J ends were trimmed by 4 bases and 2 bases, with 12 bases remaining between them. The CDR3 extends over 15 amino acids. The CDR3 reads CASSRGHDNTGELFF. The CDR3, as DNA: TGTGCCAGCAGCCGCGGACACGATAACACCGGGGAGCTGTTTTTT.

This chain uses TRBV19 with TRBJ1-3; tentatively, D is TRBD1 (6 bases). V lost 3 bases and J 4 bases, leaving 13 bases between the germline ends. The CDR3 spans 15 residues. Germline CDR1 reads LNHDA; CDR2 reads SQIVND (reference sequence). The CDR3 coding sequence is TGTGCCAGTAGTATCTACAGGGCGAGGGGAAACACCATATATTTT. Protein: CASSIYRARGNTIYF.

The chain couples TRBV6-4 to TRBJ1-2, with 9 nucleotides matching TRBD1. V was clipped by 8 bases and J by 5 bases; unmatched bases: 3. This CDR3 has 12 amino acids. The germline CDR1 and CDR2 sequences are MRHNA and SNTAGT. CDR3 coding DNA: TGTGCCAGCTCGGACAGGGGATATGGCTACACCTTC. It translates to CASSDRGYGYTF.

This chain links TRBV4-1 with TRBJ2-7; 7 bases align to TRBD2. V shed 4 bases and J 5 bases; nucleotides not matched to a gene: 11. The V gene's germline CDR1 is MGHRA and CDR2 YSYEKL. The CDR3 sequence is 15 residues long. CDR3 sequence reads: CASSLSPGLKDEQYF. The CDR3 DNA follows: TGCGCCAGCAGCCTATCCCCGGGACTAAAGGACGAGCAGTACTTC.

The chain carries TRBV11-3 and TRBJ1-3, with D hard to call. With 4 bases removed from V and 0 bases from J, the gap between germline ends came to 10 bases. Germline CDR1 and CDR2: SGHNT and YENEEA. CDR3 size: 15 residues. The CDR3, as DNA: TGTGCCAGCAGCTATGACGGGAACTCTGGAAACACCATATATTTT. This encodes CASSYDGNSGNTIYF.

The V and J genes are TRBV27 and TRBJ2-3; 12 nucleotides agree with TRBD2. The V and J ends lost 3 bases and 3 bases, in that order; junction bases with no gene match: 4. The CDR3 is 16 residues long. CDR1 is MNHEY, CDR2 SMNVEV, per germline (reference sequence). DNA of the CDR3: TGTGCCAGCAGTTTGACGACTAGCGGGAGTACAGATACGCAGTATTTT. Amino acid sequence: CASSLTTSGSTDTQYF.

A remark on this clone: This likely came from a read error, as a far larger clone is one base away. V usage is TRBV29-1 and J usage is TRBJ1-2, with D maybe TRBD1 (6 bases). The V and J ends lost 7 bases and 5 bases respectively, with 14 bases between them. The germline V gene has CDR1 SQVTM and CDR2 ANQGSEA. CDR3 length equals 12 residues. In DNA form, the CDR3 reads TGCAGCGGTGCAGGGGTTTGGTATGGCTACACCTTC. Protein product: CSGAGVWYGYTF.

The chain combines TRBV5-1 with TRBJ2-6; no clear D gene. The V end lost 7 bases, the J end lost 1 base, and 9 bases lay between the germline ends. The CDR3 loop spans 14 amino acids. From germline, CDR1 is SGHRS and CDR2 YFSETQ. The CDR3, as DNA: TGCGCCAGCTCCAGGCTATCTGGGGCCAACGTCCTGACTTTC. Translated, it gives CASSRLSGANVLTF.

This chain connects TRBV14 to TRBJ2-1; possibly TRBD2 for D (6 bases). With 0 bases removed from V and 0 bases from J, the gap between germline ends came to 9 bases. This CDR3 has 16 amino acids. The germline V gene has CDR1 SGHDN and CDR2 FVKESK. The CDR3 nucleotides are TGTGCCAGCAGCCAAGACCGGGGGACCTCCTACAATGAGCAGTTCTTC. Protein product: CASSQDRGTSYNEQFF.

The rearrangement uses TRBV7-3 and TRBJ1-2, with TRBD1 matching 10 bases. The V gene end was trimmed by 9 bases and the J gene end by 6 bases; junction bases not matched to a gene: 10. This CDR3 is built from 14 residues. Per germline, CDR1 SGHTA and CDR2 FQGTGA. The CDR3 DNA sequence: TGTGCCAGTCGACTGGGACAGGGGTGGGATGGCTACACCTTC. Protein product: CASRLGQGWDGYTF.

The V and J genes are TRBV5-1 and TRBJ2-5, with a tentative D call TRBD1 (6 bases). Germline-derived CDR1 and CDR2 are SGHRS and YFSETQ. The CDR3 is 14 residues long. With 4 bases removed from V and 2 bases from J, the gap between germline ends came to 12 bases. CDR3 DNA sequence: TGCGCCAGCAGCCCTGGACAGAGACAAGAGACCCAGTACTTC. Translating gives CASSPGQRQETQYF.

J is TRBJ2-7 and V is TRBV11-2; 10 nucleotides agree with TRBD2. V trimming: 0 bases; J trimming: 5 bases; junction bases outside the gene matches: 4. The CDR3 runs to 15 residues. Germline loops: CDR1 SGHAT, CDR2 FQNNGV. The CDR3 reads CASSLESGRENEQYF. The CDR3 DNA follows: TGTGCCAGCAGCTTAGAAAGCGGGAGGGAGAACGAGCAGTACTTC.

The chain carries TRBV9 and TRBJ2-6; possible D gene TRBD1, 6 bases. CDR3 length: 17 amino acids. V was clipped by 2 bases and J by 3 bases, with 15 bases between them. Germline-derived CDR1 and CDR2 are SGDLS and YYNGEE. The CDR3 nucleotides are TGTGCCAGCAGCGTCGAGGCAGGGGCTGGTGGGGCCAACGTCCTGACTTTC. Protein sequence: CASSVEAGAGGANVLTF.

The chain combines TRBV5-4 with TRBJ2-5, with D unclear. V lost 4 bases to trimming and J lost 2 bases, with 3 bases between them. CDR3 length equals 11 residues. Germline loops: CDR1 SGHNT, CDR2 YYREEE (reference sequence). The CDR3 sequence: CASSRQETQYF. CDR3 in DNA: TGTGCCAGCAGCCGGCAAGAGACCCAGTACTTC.

This clone has more than one count but fewer than ten. The chain recombines TRBV6-4 with TRBJ2-1; the D is unclear. Germline values: CDR1 MRHNA, CDR2 SNTAGT. V gave up 3 bases and J gave up 13 bases, with 10 bases separating them. The CDR3 runs to 11 residues. Written as DNA, the CDR3 is TGTGCCAGCAGTGAAGGCAGGCGCCAGTTCTTC. Translating it yields CASSEGRRQFF.

The chain is built from TRBV15 and TRBJ2-5, with TRBD2 matching 15 bases. CDR1 LNHNV and CDR2 YYDKDF come from the germline V gene (reference sequence). The V and J ends lost 0 bases and 2 bases, in that order; junction bases with no gene match: 4. This CDR3 is built from 18 residues. CDR3 residues: CATSRDAGTSGGQETQYF. CDR3 bases: TGTGCCACCAGCAGAGATGCTGGGACTAGCGGGGGGCAAGAGACCCAGTACTTC. The full variable domain, its missing parts supplied by reference TRBV15 and TRBJ2-5, is DAMVIQNPRYQVTQFGKPVTLSCSQTLNHNVMYWYQQKSSQAPKLLFHYYDKDFNNEADTPDNFQSRRPNTSFCFLDIRSPGLGDTAMYLCATSRDAGTSGGQETQYFGPGTRLLVL.

This clone was counted between two and nine times. The junction departs from germline at one end; a sequencing error may be responsible. The chain uses TRBV5-5 and TRBJ2-7, with 11 bases identical to TRBD2. This CDR3 region has 13 residues. In germline, CDR1 is SGHKS, CDR2 YYEKEE (reference sequence). The CDR3 is CASSLDPTSGSIF. Written as DNA, the CDR3 is TGTGCCAGCAGCTTGGACCCTACTAGCGGGAGTATCTTC.

The gene calls are TRBV7-2 and TRBJ2-7; TRBD2 is a possible D gene (5 bases). From germline, CDR1 is SGHTA and CDR2 FQGNSA. V lost 0 bases to trimming and J lost 1 base, with 10 bases between them. The CDR3 has 15 amino acids. DNA of the CDR3: TGTGCCAGCAGCTTAGCGAGGCTAGCTTCCTACGAGCAGTACTTC. The encoded protein is CASSLARLASYEQYF.

The chain links TRBV6-6 to TRBJ1-6, with unresolved D. The CDR3 runs 14 residues. Germline values: CDR1 MNHNY, CDR2 SVGAGI (reference sequence). Trimming removed 6 bases from V and 5 bases from J, with 11 bases in between. CDR3 sequence reads: CASRPNRDNSPLHF. Here the CDR3 DNA reads TGTGCCAGCAGGCCTAACAGAGATAATTCACCCCTCCACTTT.

The chain employs TRBV5-1 and TRBJ2-5; 8 bases are a match to TRBD1. The CDR3 has 15 residues. Germline CDR1 and CDR2: SGHRS and YFSETQ. With V trimmed by 3 bases and J by 2 bases, 6 bases remained unmatched. The CDR3 DNA reads as TGCGCCAGCAGCTCCGGGAACAGGGGGCAAGAGACCCAGTACTTC. Protein product: CASSSGNRGQETQYF.